This entry describes one TCR beta chain. The clone's antigen remains unknown. Per-nucleotide qualities are absent, and no much larger clonotype sits a single base away. This sample was taken from a study of cytomegalovirus exposure and HLA in healthy donors (dated by TCRdb to 2015 to 2018). For the wider study: According to an earlier analysis of 587 of the donors, about 179 million T cells yielded 120 million or so unique TCR beta sequences and about 280 Gb of sequence data. An early release that covered about 600 HLA-typed donors contained around 300 gigabases of sequencing data and roughly 84 million unique TCR sequences. Of the approximately 400 genotyped donors, 75% to 85% were placed in the genetic ancestry cluster associated with self-reported Caucasian donors. The study was designed to test whether signatures of past pathogen exposure could be identified by cataloging public T cell receptors. The study profiled the T cell repertoires of 500 to 800 subjects by immunosequencing and related them to cytomegalovirus serostatus. In addition to the first cohort of hundreds of subjects, a separate validation cohort of 120 different subjects was used. The study combined high-throughput TCR immunosequencing, statistical association of individual TCRs with disease status, and machine learning to predict cytomegalovirus infection status. A later analysis re-examined previously published TCR beta repertoires from just over 650 donors and added high-resolution HLA genotyping to investigate patterns of TCR occurrence. The later analysis used no new phenotypic data to find candidate immune exposures, relying instead on TCR beta sequences and their occurrence across donors. An earlier analysis of several hundred of the donors used high-throughput TCR beta sequencing to judge whether each TCR beta V gene segment behaved as functional or pseudogenic. Donor age, sex, ethnicity and CMV serostatus were compiled together with the repertoire data. In a later genetic analysis, genome-wide SNP genotypes for about three fifths of the roughly 670 donors were used, and that subset was treated as a discovery cohort. Every repertoire in the discovery cohort had been generated on one and the same sequencing platform. Both class I and class II loci were covered by HLA typing, at four-digit resolution. The number of donors typed differed by locus, with roughly 629-640 for A, B, C, DRB1 and DQB1, around 500 for DQA1, 600 to 610 for DPA1, and around 460 for DPB1. Five DR-DQ haplotypes were treated as single units for association and clustering because of strong linkage in the cohort. Among some 410 genotyped donors of the cohort, an average of approximately 240,000 unique TCR beta nucleotide sequences were sequenced per donor, around 18% of them non-productive.

Overall study outcomes, separate from this receptor: CMV serostatus was the only immune exposure information available for the cohort. Some IMGT-functional V segments, including TRBV6-2 and TRBV6-3, could not be told apart with the 87-base-pair reads, so those segments were excluded. In a later analysis, most CMV-associated TCR beta chains were found to appear HLA-restricted, with HLA associations seemingly driven largely by CMV exposure. The authors suggested that the approach could potentially be generalized to other disease states and immunological phenotypes. A cluster of highly shared sequence variants was judged likely to be a technical artifact of the sequencing pipeline. Correlated functional status among segregating V segments might reflect linkage disequilibrium, but an unknown experimental factor could not be ruled out. Presence/absence analyses assumed roughly uniform sequencing depth across donors, an assumption that may not hold. In a later analysis, some 18,000 TCR beta sequences were associated with specific HLA alleles at a false discovery rate of 0.05. In a later analysis, HLA-associated TCR beta chains showed more clonal expansion and lower generation probabilities than non-associated chains that were equally common. In a later analysis, the rate of TCR association differed among HLA loci, with DRB1 alleles having the most associated TCRs and HLA-C alleles having the fewest. The classifier was reported to diagnose cytomegalovirus status with high specificity and sensitivity in both the original and validation cohorts. The study gave a list of 150 to 200 TCR beta chains associated with cytomegalovirus. Most TCR sequences were observed very rarely across donors, whereas some public TCRs were present in many individuals. A further reported finding was that TCR beta sequences accurately predicted the HLA-A and HLA-B alleles for most subjects in the first cohort. V-gene and J-gene trimming of TCR beta chains was associated with a missense DCLRE1C variant in a later genetic analysis, and the association was replicated in an independent cohort. Because HLA typing was missing for some donors at each locus, association tests included only the typed subset. According to a later genetic analysis, donors in an Asian-associated ancestry cluster had fewer N-insertions in productive TCRs than the approximately 610-donor mean. In this cohort, only TCR beta chains were sequenced, and detectable features were limited by the absence of alpha or paired-chain data. A later analysis reported that several top co-occurrence clusters appeared linked to parvovirus B19, influenza, CMV and Epstein-Barr virus. Three of the identified cytomegalovirus-associated TCR beta chains were confirmed in vitro to be specific for cytomegalovirus antigens. When HLA alleles, especially DR and DQ, strongly co-occurred, TCR associations were difficult to assign to individual alleles. The earlier analysis of almost 600 of the donors excluded approximately 15 rarely observed V segments, including chromosome 9 orphons, because counts were too low. In an earlier analysis of around 500 of the donors, most TCR beta V segments appeared in productive rearrangements about 87% or about 30% of the time, broadly matching IMGT annotations.

The germline ends are 14 bases apart after V is trimmed by 3 bases and J by 4 bases. The germline V gene encodes CDR1 LNHDA and CDR2 SQIVND (reference sequence). CDR3 length: 15 amino acids, cysteine to phenylalanine. The DNA shown is the 45-base CDR3, in frame from base 1. In total, approximately 690 healthy bone marrow donors made up the cohort. Cohort members were all nominally healthy when sampled, although unrecorded immune exposures were likely present. The donor tested CMV seronegative, placing the donor among the 350 or so seronegative members of the cohort. Every donor gave a peripheral blood sample, and the peripheral blood mononuclear cells from that sample were used for TCR beta sequencing. The Qiagen DNeasy Blood Extraction Kit was used to extract genomic DNA from the blood cell samples. The library was built by means of the immunoSEQ multiplex PCR assay. The multiplex PCR relied on a mix of 60 forward primers for TCR Vbeta segments and 13 reverse primers for TCR Jbeta segments. The CDR3 region of rearranged TCR beta genes was amplified from genomic DNA with a multiplex PCR assay. The Illumina HiSeq System was used to sequence the amplified TCR beta libraries as 87-base-pair reads. The original methods were these. A later analysis counted some 74 million unique TCR beta chains across the approximately 700 repertoires, and around 9.9 million of these chains were shared by at least two donors. To remove PCR and sequencing errors, raw reads were error-corrected and collapsed into unique sequences using a nearest-neighbor algorithm that merged closely related sequences. To assign V, D and J gene segments, CDR3 sequences were aligned to IMGT reference sequences. For a sequence to be retained, a match of at least six nucleotides to both a V gene segment and a J gene segment was required. Rearrangements were classified as productive when the CDR3 lacked stop codons and remained in frame with V and J, and all other rearrangements were classified as non-productive. Following IMGT convention, CDR3 was defined as the stretch from the second conserved V-encoded cysteine up to the conserved J-encoded phenylalanine. In an earlier analysis of roughly 610 of the donors, sequences lacking an unambiguous match to a single V gene segment were excluded. An earlier analysis of 500 to 600 of the donors classified V segments as functional when productive rearrangements were above 56.7% and as segregating when the standard deviation between donors was above 5%. A statistical classification framework was built for diagnosing cytomegalovirus status from the catalog of TCR beta chain sequences. In a later analysis, TCR nucleotide sequences were compared against IMGT/GENE-DB human TR gene sequences so that V and J genes could be assigned. The TCRdist pipeline was used in a later analysis to assign CDR3 sequences and most-parsimonious VDJ recombination scenarios. In a later analysis, each TCR beta chain was defined by its CDR3 amino acid sequence together with its V-gene family, and reads without a unique V-gene family were excluded. In a later analysis, 450 to 600 highly shared, low-generation-probability nucleotide sequences were removed to address suspected cross-contamination and a sequencing artifact. For each public chain, a later analysis derived a clonal expansion index from normalized ranks of inferred template counts within each repertoire. In a later analysis, generation probabilities were computed with a VDJ recombination model fitted to out-of-frame rearrangements, and the resulting probabilities were checked against IGoR. In a later analysis, TCR-TCR, TCR-HLA and TCR-CMV co-occurrence was scored with hypergeometric tests, and a repertoire-size bias correction was applied to TCR pairs. A later analysis estimated false discovery rates by permuting HLA or CMV assignments 20 times. In a later analysis, co-occurring TCRs were grouped using DBSCAN, and TCRdist sequence similarity was added for clustering within HLA-allele-positive subsets. Repertoires with fewer than 30,000 or more than 120,000 public chains, plus five repertoires with anomalous nucleotide sharing, were excluded from co-occurrence clustering. TCRdb obtained this table from immuneACCESS and retained in-frame rearrangements with V and J assigned. These tables miss some clones; where compared with another copy, unresolved V genes account for less than half of the shortfall, and the remainder is unexplained. For V, J and clone size, that table is used; D and trimming come from the DNA. The sample records some 140,000 clones, more than 70% of which are singletons. Clones ranked in the top ten supply around 2% of the sample.

This TCR was recovered from a man younger than 40 in good health and CMV-seronegative. This receptor chain uses TRBV19 and TRBJ2-3; matching of 7 bases hints at TRBD2 as the D gene. The sequencing sample was made of PBMCs. The CDR3 reads CASSILGGGADTQYF. Here is the DNA: TGTGCCAGTAGTATCTTGGGGGGGGGCGCAGATACGCAGTATTTT.